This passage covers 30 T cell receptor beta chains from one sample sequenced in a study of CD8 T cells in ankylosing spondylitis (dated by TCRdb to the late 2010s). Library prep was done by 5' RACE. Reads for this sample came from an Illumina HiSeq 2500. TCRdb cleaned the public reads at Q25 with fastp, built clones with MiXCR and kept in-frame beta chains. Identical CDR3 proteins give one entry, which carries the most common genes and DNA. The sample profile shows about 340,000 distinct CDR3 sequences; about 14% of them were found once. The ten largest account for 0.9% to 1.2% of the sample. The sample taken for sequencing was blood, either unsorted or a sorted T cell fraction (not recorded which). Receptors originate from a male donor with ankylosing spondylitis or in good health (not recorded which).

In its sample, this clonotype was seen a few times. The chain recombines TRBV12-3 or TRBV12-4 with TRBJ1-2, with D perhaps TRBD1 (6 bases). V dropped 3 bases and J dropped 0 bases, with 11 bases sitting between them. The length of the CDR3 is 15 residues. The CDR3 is CASSFRQDANYGYTF. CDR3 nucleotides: TGTGCCAGCAGTTTTCGACAGGACGCTAACTATGGCTACACCTTC.

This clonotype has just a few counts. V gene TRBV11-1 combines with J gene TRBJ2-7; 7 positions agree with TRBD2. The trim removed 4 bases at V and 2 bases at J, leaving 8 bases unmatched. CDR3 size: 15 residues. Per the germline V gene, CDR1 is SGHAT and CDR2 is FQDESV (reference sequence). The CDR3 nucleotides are TGTGCCAGCAGCTCCTCGGGAGCGGGGACCTACGAGCAGTACTTC. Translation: CASSSSGAGTYEQYF.

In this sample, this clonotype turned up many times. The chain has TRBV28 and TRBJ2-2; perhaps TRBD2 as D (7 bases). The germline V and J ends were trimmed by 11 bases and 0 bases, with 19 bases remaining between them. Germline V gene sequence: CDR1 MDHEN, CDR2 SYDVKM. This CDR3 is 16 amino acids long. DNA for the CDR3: TGTGCCGCTCGCCGTCGGGGGGCCACGAACACCGGGGAGCTGTTTTTT. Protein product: CAARRRGATNTGELFF. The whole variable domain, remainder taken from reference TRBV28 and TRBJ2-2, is DVKVTQSSRYLVKRTGEKVFLECVQDMDHENMFWYRQDPGLGLRLIYFSYDVKMKEKGDIPEGYSVSREKKERFSLILESASTNQTSMYLCAARRRGATNTGELFFGEGSRLTVL.

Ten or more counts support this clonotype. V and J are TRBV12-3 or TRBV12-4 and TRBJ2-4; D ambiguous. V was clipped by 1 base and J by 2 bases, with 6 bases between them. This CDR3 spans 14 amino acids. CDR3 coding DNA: TGTGCCAGCAGTTTAGGAGCCCCCAAAAACATTCAGTACTTC. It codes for CASSLGAPKNIQYF.

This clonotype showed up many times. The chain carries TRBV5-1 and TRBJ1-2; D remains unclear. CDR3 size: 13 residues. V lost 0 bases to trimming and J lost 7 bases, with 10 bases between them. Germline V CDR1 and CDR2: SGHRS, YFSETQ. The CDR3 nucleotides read TGCGCCAGCAGCTTGGAGGGTGTTAGTGGCTACACCTTC. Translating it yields CASSLEGVSGYTF.

The CDR3 here is CASSLEGQTQETQYF. The DNA for the CDR3 is TGTGCCAGCAGTTTAGAAGGCCAGACCCAAGAGACCCAGTACTTC. The V and J genes are TRBV12-3 or TRBV12-4 and TRBJ2-5; D unclear. V lost 1 base, J lost 1 base, and 10 bases lay in between. This CDR3 region has 15 residues.

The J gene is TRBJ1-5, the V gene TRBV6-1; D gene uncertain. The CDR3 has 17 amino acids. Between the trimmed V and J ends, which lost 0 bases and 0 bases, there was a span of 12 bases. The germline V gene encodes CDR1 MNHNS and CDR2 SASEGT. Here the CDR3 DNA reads TGTGCCAGCAGTGAAGCGGGGTGGGCTAATAGCAATCAGCCCCAGCATTTT. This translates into CASSEAGWANSNQPQHF.

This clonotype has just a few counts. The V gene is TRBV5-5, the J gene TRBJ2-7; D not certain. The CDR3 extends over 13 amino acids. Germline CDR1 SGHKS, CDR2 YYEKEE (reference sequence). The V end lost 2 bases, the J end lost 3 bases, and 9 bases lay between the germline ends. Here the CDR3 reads CASSLVSYYEQYF. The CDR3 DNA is TGTGCCAGCAGCTTAGTCAGTTACTACGAGCAGTACTTC.

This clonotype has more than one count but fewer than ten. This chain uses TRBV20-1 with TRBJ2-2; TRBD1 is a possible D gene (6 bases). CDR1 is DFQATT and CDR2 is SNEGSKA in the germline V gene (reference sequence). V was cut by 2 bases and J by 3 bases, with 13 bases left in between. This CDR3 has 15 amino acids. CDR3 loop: CSARKGGADTGELFF. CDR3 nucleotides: TGCAGTGCTAGAAAAGGGGGAGCGGACACCGGGGAGCTGTTTTTT.

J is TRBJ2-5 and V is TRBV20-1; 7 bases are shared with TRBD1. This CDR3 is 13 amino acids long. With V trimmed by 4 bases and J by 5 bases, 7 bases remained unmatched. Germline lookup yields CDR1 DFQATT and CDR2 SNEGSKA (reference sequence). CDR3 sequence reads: CSAIKGARETQYF. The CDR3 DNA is TGCAGTGCTATTAAGGGGGCTAGGGAGACCCAGTACTTC.

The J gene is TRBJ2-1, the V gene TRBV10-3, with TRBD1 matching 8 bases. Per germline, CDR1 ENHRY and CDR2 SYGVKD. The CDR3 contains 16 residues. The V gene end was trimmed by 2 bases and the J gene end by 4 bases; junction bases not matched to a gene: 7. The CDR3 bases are TGTGCCATCAGTGAGACCGGGACAGGAGCTTACAATGAGCAGTTCTTC. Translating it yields CAISETGTGAYNEQFF.

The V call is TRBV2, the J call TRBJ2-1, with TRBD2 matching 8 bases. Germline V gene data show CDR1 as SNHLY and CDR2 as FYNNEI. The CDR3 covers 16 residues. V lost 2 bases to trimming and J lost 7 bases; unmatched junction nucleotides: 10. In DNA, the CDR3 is TGTGCCAGCAGTGAATCGGGGGGGGGGAATCTAAATGAGCAGTTCTTC. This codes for CASSESGGGNLNEQFF.

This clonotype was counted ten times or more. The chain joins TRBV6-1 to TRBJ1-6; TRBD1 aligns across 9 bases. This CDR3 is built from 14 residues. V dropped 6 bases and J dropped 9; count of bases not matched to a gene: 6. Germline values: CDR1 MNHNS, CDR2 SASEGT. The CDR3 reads CASRLGQGGSPLHF. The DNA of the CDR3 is TGTGCCAGCAGACTGGGACAGGGAGGTTCACCCCTCCACTTT.

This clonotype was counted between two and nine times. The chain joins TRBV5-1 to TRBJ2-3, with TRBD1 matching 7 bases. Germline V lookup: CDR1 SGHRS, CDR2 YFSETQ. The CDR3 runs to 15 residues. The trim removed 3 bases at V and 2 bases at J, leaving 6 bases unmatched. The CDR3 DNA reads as TGCGCCAGCAGCTCTACAGGGGCCTACACAGATACGCAGTATTTT. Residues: CASSSTGAYTDTQYF. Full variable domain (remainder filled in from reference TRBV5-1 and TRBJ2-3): KAGVTQTPRYLIKTRGQQVTLSCSPISGHRSVSWYQQTPGQGLQFLFEYFSETQRNKGNFPGRFSGRQFSNSRSEMNVSTLELGDSALYLCASSSTGAYTDTQYFGPGTRLTVL.

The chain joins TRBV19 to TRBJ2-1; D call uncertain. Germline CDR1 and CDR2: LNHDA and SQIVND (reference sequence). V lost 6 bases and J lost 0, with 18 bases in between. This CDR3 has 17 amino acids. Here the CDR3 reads CASRGLEGRASYNEQFF. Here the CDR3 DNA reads TGTGCCAGTAGGGGCCTAGAAGGTCGGGCCTCCTACAATGAGCAGTTCTTC. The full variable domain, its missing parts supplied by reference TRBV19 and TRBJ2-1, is DGGITQSPKYLFRKEGQNVTLSCEQNLNHDAMYWYRQDPGQGLRLIYYSQIVNDFQKGDIAEGYSVSREKKESFPLTVTSAQKNPTAFYLCASRGLEGRASYNEQFFGPGTRLTVL.

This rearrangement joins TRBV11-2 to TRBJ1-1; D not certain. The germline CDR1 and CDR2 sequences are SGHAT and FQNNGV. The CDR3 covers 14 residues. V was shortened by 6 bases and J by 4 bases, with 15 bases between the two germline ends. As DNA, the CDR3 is TGTGCCAGCAGTTTCGTCAGTTGGTCCACTGAAGCTTTCTTT. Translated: CASSFVSWSTEAFF. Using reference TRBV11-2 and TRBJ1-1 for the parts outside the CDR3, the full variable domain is EAGVAQSPRYKIIEKRQSVAFWCNPISGHATLYWYQQILGQGPKLLIQFQNNGVVDDSQLPKDRFSAERLKGVDSTLKIQPAKLEDSAVYLCASSFVSWSTEAFFGQGTRLTVV.

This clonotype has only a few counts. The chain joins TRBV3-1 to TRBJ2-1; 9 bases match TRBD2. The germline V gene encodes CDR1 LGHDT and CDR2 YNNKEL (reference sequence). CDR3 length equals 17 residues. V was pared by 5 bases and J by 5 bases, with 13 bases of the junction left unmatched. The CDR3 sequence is CASSRPEGTSRNNEQFF. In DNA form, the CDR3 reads TGTGCCAGCAGCAGACCGGAAGGGACTAGCAGAAACAATGAGCAGTTCTTC.

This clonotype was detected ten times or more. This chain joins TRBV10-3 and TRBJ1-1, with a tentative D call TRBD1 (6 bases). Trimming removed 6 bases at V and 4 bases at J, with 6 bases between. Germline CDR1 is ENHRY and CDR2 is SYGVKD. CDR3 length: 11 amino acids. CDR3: CAIRGGTEAFF. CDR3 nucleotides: TGTGCCATCAGAGGGGGCACTGAAGCTTTCTTT.

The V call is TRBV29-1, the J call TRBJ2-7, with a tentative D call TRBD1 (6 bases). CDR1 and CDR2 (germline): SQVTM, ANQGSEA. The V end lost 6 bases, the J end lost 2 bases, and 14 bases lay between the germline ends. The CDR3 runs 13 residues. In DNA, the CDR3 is TGCAGCGTGAGGACAGTTCTGACCTACGAGCAGTACTTC. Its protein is CSVRTVLTYEQYF.

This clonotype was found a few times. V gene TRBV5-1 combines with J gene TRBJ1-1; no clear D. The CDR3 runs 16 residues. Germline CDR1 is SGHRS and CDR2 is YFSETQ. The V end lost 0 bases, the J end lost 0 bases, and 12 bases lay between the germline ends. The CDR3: CASSLGTHLLNTEAFF. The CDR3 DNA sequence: TGCGCCAGCAGCTTGGGAACTCACCTATTGAACACTGAAGCTTTCTTT.

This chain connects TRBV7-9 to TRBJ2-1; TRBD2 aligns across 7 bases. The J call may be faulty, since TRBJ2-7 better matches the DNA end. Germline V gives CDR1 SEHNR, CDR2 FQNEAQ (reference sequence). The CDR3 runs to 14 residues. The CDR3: CALAGLADYNEQYF. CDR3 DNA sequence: TGTGCCCTCGCCGGGCTAGCGGACTACAATGAGCAGTACTTC.

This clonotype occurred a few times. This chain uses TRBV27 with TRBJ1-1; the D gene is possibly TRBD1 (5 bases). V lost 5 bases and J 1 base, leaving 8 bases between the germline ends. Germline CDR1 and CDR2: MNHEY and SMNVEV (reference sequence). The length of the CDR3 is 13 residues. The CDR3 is CASSRQQNTEAFF. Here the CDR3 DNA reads TGTGCCAGCAGTAGACAGCAGAACACTGAAGCTTTCTTT.

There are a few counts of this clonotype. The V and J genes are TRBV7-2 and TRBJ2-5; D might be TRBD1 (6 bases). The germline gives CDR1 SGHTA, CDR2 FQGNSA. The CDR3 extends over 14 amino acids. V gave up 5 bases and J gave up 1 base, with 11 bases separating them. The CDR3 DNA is TGTGCCAGCAGCCCACAGGGAGTCCAAGAGACCCAGTACTTC. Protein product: CASSPQGVQETQYF.

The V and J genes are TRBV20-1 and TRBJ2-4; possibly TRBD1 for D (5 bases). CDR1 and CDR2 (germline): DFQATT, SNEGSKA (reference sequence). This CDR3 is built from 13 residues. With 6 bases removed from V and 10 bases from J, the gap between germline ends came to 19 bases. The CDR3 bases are TGCAGTGCCCCCGAGCAGGGCTCGAGGATTCAGTACTTC. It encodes CSAPEQGSRIQYF.

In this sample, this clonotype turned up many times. CDR3: CASSLAGGPRSTGELFF. CDR3 bases: TGTGCCAGCAGTTTGGCGGGGGGGCCTAGGAGCACCGGGGAGCTGTTTTTT. This sequence joins TRBV12-3 or TRBV12-4 and TRBJ2-2, with 9 bases fitting TRBD2. Trimming at V came to 3 bases and at J to 4 bases, leaving 9 bases not matched to a gene. The CDR3 consists of 17 residues.

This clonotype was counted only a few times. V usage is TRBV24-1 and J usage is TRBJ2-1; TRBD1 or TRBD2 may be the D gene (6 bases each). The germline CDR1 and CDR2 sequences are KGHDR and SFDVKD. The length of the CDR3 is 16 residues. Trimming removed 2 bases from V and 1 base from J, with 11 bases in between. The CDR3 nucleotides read TGTGCCACCAGTGATTCGGGGGCCCAATCCTACAATGAGCAGTTCTTC. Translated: CATSDSGAQSYNEQFF.

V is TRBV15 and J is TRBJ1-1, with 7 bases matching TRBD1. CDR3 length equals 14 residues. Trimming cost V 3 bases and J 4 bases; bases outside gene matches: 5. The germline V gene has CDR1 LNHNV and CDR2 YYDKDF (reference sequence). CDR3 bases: TGTGCCACCAGCAGGGACAGGTCGACCACTGAAGCTTTCTTT. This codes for CATSRDRSTTEAFF.

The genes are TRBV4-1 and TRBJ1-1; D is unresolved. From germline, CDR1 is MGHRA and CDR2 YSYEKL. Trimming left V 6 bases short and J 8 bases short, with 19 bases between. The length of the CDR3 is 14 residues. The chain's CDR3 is CASRAIFGGAEAFF. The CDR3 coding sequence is TGCGCCAGCAGGGCGATCTTTGGAGGAGCCGAAGCTTTCTTT.

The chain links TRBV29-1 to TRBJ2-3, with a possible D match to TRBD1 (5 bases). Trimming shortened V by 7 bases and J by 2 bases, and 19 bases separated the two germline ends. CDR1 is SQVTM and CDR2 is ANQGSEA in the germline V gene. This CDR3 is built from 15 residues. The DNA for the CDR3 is TGCAGCGCCACTACCTCAGGGTCACCCACAGATACGCAGTATTTT. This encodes CSATTSGSPTDTQYF.

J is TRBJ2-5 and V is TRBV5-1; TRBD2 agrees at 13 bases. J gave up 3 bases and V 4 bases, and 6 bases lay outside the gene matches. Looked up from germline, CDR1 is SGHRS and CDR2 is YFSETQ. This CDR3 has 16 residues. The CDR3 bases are TGCGCCAGCAGCCCCACGACTAGCGGGGGGAAAGAGACCCAGTACTTC. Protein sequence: CASSPTTSGGKETQYF.